The rows below give T cell receptor beta chains drawn from one sample of a study of cytomegalovirus exposure and HLA in healthy donors. Assay used: immunoSEQ multiplex PCR; TCRdb lists only in-frame clones, some missing. Found here are about 120,000 clones, around three quarters of them singletons; the top ten hold 4% to 5.5%. Sequencing used PBMCs. Every receptor here comes from a man aged 30-40 years in good health and CMV-seropositive. CDR3s include the opening cysteine and the closing phenylalanine or tryptophan. D genes are given only for firm matches. Some rows mark clone size as missing; the rest say once, few, many or name a class of expanded clone.

size	V	J	D	DNA	CDR3
.	TRBV10-2	TRBJ2-5	.	TGCGCCAGCAGTGAGCGGCGGGGGCTTTACCAAGAGACCCAGTACTTC	CASSERRGLYQETQYF
.	TRBV6-1	TRBJ2-3	.	TGTGCCAGCAGGGAAGTGAGCCCAGATACGCAGTATTTT	CASREVSPDTQYF
few	TRBV6-5	TRBJ1-3	.	TGTGCCAGCGCTAGGGGTAGTACTGGAAACACCATATATTTT	CASARGSTGNTIYF
.	TRBV7-9	TRBJ2-5	TRBD1	TGTGCCAGCAGCTCGTACAGGGGGAAATACGAGACCCAGTACTTC	CASSSYRGKYETQYF
few	TRBV28	TRBJ2-7	.	TGTGCCAGCAGTCCCGAGAGGATTAGCGACGAGCAGTACTTC	CASSPERISDEQYF
.	TRBV5-1	TRBJ2-2	TRBD2	TGCGCCAGCAGCTTGGGGCTAGCGGGAAACACCGGGGAGCTGTTTTTT	CASSLGLAGNTGELFF
.	TRBV6-5	TRBJ1-2	TRBD1	TGTGCCAGCAGCCTTACAGGGGATGGCTACACCTTC	CASSLTGDGYTF
.	TRBV18	TRBJ1-3	TRBD1	TGTGCCAGCTCCGAGGGACAGGGAAACACCATATATTTT	CASSEGQGNTIYF
.	TRBV28	TRBJ2-2	.	TGTGCCAGTCGGGGTCGGAGGTTGGACACCGGGGAGCTGTTTTTT	CASRGRRLDTGELFF
.	TRBV27	TRBJ2-7	.	TGTGCCAGCAGTCCCAATCAGGGTCCCTACGAGCAGTACTTC	CASSPNQGPYEQYF
.	TRBV5-1	TRBJ1-2	.	TGCGCCAGCAGCTACGACGGCACTCTGAGGGATGGCTACACCTTC	CASSYDGTLRDGYTF
.	TRBV2	TRBJ1-5	.	TGTGCCAGCAGGACAAAACCGGGCCACAGGAGCAATCAGCCCCAGCATTTT	CASRTKPGHRSNQPQHF
.	TRBV10-1	TRBJ2-5	.	TGCGCCACCTCTGATGGGGGGGCCGCGGAGACCCAGTACTTC	CATSDGGAAETQYF
.	TRBV4-3	TRBJ2-7	.	TGCGCCAGCAGACCCGGGACTGGTGGAGGCAACGAGCAGTACTTC	CASRPGTGGGNEQYF
once	TRBV6-5	TRBJ1-1	TRBD1	TGTGCCACCACTAAGACAGGGAGAGCCACTGAAGCTTTCTTT	CATTKTGRATEAFF
.	TRBV5-4	TRBJ2-2	.	TGTGCCAGCAGCTTGAGAGGAGCCGGGGAGCTGTTTTTT	CASSLRGAGELFF
.	TRBV30	TRBJ2-1	TRBD2	TGTGCCTGGAGTGCGGGACTAGCGGGGGGACACTCCTACAATGAGCAGTTCTTC	CAWSAGLAGGHSYNEQFF
.	TRBV7-2	TRBJ1-5	TRBD1	TGTGCCAGCAGCGGGGGGGGGACAGGGGACAATCAGCCCCAGCATTTT	CASSGGGTGDNQPQHF
.	TRBV10-1	TRBJ2-6	TRBD1	TGCGCCAGCAGCGCCGGGACAGGACCGTCCGGGGCCAACGTCCTGACTTTC	CASSAGTGPSGANVLTF
.	TRBV5-1	TRBJ1-5	.	TGCGCCAGCAGTTGGGACGGGGGGGAAAATCAGCCCCAGCATTTT	CASSWDGGENQPQHF
.	TRBV5-1	TRBJ1-1	TRBD1	TGCGCCAGCAGCGGTGGGACAGGGGATACTGAAGCTTTCTTT	CASSGGTGDTEAFF
.	TRBV6-4	TRBJ1-2	TRBD1	TGTGCCAGCAGTGGGACCGGGACAGGGGGACATGGCTACACCTTC	CASSGTGTGGHGYTF
few	TRBV5-1	TRBJ2-1	.	TGCGCCAGCAGCCTTGGGGCCTTGGATGAGCAGTTCTTC	CASSLGALDEQFF
.	TRBV13	TRBJ2-5	.	TGTGCCAGCAGCTTAGCCCCTATGGGGGGGCCGCAAGAGACCCAGTACTTC	CASSLAPMGGPQETQYF
.	TRBV10-1	TRBJ1-4	TRBD1	TGCGCCAGCAGCTATGGGACAGGGCACGGTGAAAAACTGTTTTTT	CASSYGTGHGEKLFF
few	TRBV6-6	TRBJ1-1	TRBD1	TGTGCCAGCAGATTACAGGGGGAGAACACTGAAGCTTTCTTT	CASRLQGENTEAFF
.	TRBV25-1	TRBJ1-3	TRBD1	TGTGCCAGCAGTCAACAGGGGTTGAGGCCCATATATTTT	CASSQQGLRPIYF
.	TRBV18	TRBJ2-3	TRBD1	TGTGCCAGCTCACTTTTGGGACAGTCTAGCACAGATACGCAGTATTTT	CASSLLGQSSTDTQYF
.	TRBV7-3	TRBJ2-1	.	TGTGCCAGCAGCCCAGGAGGGAATGAGCAGTTCTTC	CASSPGGNEQFF
.	TRBV4-3	TRBJ2-7	TRBD1	TGCGCCAGCAGCCTCACAGGGGGGACCTACGAGCAGTACTTC	CASSLTGGTYEQYF
.	TRBV13	TRBJ2-5	.	TGTGCCAGCAGCTTAGGGACCAGGTGGATCCAGTACTTC	CASSLGTRWIQYF
.	TRBV6-4	TRBJ1-2	TRBD1	TGTGCCAGCAGCGACCGGGACAGGGGGCGGTATGGCTACACCTTC	CASSDRDRGRYGYTF
.	TRBV4-2	TRBJ2-5	.	TGTGCCAGCAGCCAAGATCCCAGTCGGGGTCAAGAGACCCAGTACTTC	CASSQDPSRGQETQYF
.	TRBV10-3	TRBJ2-5	TRBD2	TGTGCCATCGGGAGGGGACAAGAGACCCAGTACTTC	CAIGRGQETQYF
.	TRBV7-9	TRBJ1-1	.	TGTTCCAGCAGGGAGGACATTGGGGGCTCGAGAAGGAACACTGAAGCTTTCTTT	CSSREDIGGSRRNTEAFF
.	TRBV28	TRBJ1-1	.	TGTGCCAGCAGTATCCGGACAGCTGAAGCTTTCTTT	CASSIRTAEAFF
.	TRBV7-2	TRBJ2-5	.	TGTGCCAGCAGCTTAGAAAACGGGGGAAAAGAGACCCAGTACTTC	CASSLENGGKETQYF
.	TRBV19	TRBJ2-7	TRBD1	TGTGCCAGTAGTCCGACAGGGGGCGAAAACGAGCAGTACTTC	CASSPTGGENEQYF
.	TRBV4-2	TRBJ1-2	.	TGTGCCAGCAGCCAAGAATCAGGGGCGAATGGCTACACCTTC	CASSQESGANGYTF
.	TRBV5-1	TRBJ2-3	TRBD1	TGCGCCAGCGCCGGGACAGCTGGCACAGATACGCAGTATTTT	CASAGTAGTDTQYF
once	TRBV11-2	TRBJ1-6	.	TGTGCCAGCAGCTTAGCGGTGGTACTCTCCTATAATTCACCCCTCCACTTT	CASSLAVVLSYNSPLHF
few	TRBV7-2	TRBJ2-6	.	TGTGCCAGCAGCTTAACGGGCAGGGGAGGGGCCAACGTCCTGACTTTC	CASSLTGRGGANVLTF
.	TRBV7-2	TRBJ1-5	.	TGTGCCAGCAGCTTGGGACAAAGTTTGGGGCCCCAGCATTTT	CASSLGQSLGPQHF
.	TRBV5-1	TRBJ1-3	TRBD1	TGCGCCAGCAGCTTGACAGGGGGCTCTGGAAACACCATATATTTT	CASSLTGGSGNTIYF
.	TRBV29-1	TRBJ2-1	TRBD2	TGCAGCGTTGTACTAGCGGGGGGGCTAAATGAGCAGTTCTTC	CSVVLAGGLNEQFF
.	TRBV10-3	TRBJ1-2	TRBD1	TGTGCCATCAGTGAGTCTACGCGTGACAGGGGGTATGGCTACACCTTC	CAISESTRDRGYGYTF
.	TRBV29-1	TRBJ2-5	TRBD1	TGCAGCGTCGATACAGGGGTGAGCGAGACCCAGTACTTC	CSVDTGVSETQYF
.	TRBV5-6	TRBJ1-6	.	TGTGCCAGCAGCTTCGCAAGGGGGTGGTCCTATAATTCACCCCTCCACTTT	CASSFARGWSYNSPLHF
.	TRBV19	TRBJ2-6	.	TGTGCCAGTACAATACAGGGCCTCTCTGGGGCCAACGTCCTGACTTTC	CASTIQGLSGANVLTF
.	TRBV6-6	TRBJ1-5	.	TGTGCCAGCAGTTCCTTGGCTGATCAGCCCCAGCATTTT	CASSSLADQPQHF
.	TRBV11-2	TRBJ2-4	TRBD2	TGTGCCAGCAGCCCCGGGGGGGACATTCAGTACTTC	CASSPGGDIQYF
.	TRBV5-1	TRBJ2-5	TRBD2	TGCGCCAGCAGCCACAGTCTAGCGGGTTTTCAAGAGACCCAGTACTTC	CASSHSLAGFQETQYF
.	TRBV9	TRBJ1-3	TRBD1	TGTGCCAGCAGCGCCGGGACAGCTGGAAACACCATATATTTT	CASSAGTAGNTIYF
few	TRBV6-1	TRBJ1-5	TRBD1	TGTGCCAGCAGTGAGTATACCGGGACAGGGGGTCAGCCCCAGCATTTT	CASSEYTGTGGQPQHF
.	TRBV5-1	TRBJ1-1	.	TGCGCCAGCAGCCCGCCTTTCGGAGTGGGGACTCACGGCCGCGAAGCTTTCTTT	CASSPPFGVGTHGREAFF
few	TRBV4-3	TRBJ2-6	.	TGCGCCAGCAGCCAAGATAGCCCGAGCTCTGGGGCCAACGTCCTGACTTTC	CASSQDSPSSGANVLTF
few	TRBV2	TRBJ2-2	.	TGTGCCAGCAACCCGGATCGGGCCGGGGAGCTGTTTTTT	CASNPDRAGELFF